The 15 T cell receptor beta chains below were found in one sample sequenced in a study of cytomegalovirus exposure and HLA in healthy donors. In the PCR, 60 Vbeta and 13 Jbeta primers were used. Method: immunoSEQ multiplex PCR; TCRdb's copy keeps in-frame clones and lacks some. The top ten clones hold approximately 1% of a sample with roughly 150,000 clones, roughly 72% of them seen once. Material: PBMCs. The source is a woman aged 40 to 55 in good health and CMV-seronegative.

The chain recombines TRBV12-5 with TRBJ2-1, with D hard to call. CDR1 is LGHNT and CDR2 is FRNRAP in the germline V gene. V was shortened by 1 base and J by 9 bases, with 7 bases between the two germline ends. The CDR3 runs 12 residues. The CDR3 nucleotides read TGTGCTAGTGGTTTGGCTAGAGGTGAGCAGTTCTTC. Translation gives CASGLARGEQFF.

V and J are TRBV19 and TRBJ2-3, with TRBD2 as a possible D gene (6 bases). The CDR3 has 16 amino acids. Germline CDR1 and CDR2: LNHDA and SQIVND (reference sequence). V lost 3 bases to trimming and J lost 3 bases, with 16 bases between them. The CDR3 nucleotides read TGTGCCAGTAGTATTTTTCGCGGACTAAATACAGATACGCAGTATTTT. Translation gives CASSIFRGLNTDTQYF.

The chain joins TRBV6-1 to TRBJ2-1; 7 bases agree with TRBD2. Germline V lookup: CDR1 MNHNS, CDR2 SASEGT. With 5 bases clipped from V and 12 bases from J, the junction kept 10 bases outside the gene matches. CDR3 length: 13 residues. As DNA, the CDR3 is TGTGCCAGCAGTTGGCGGACTAGGGATGGGCAGTTCTTC. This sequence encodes CASSWRTRDGQFF.

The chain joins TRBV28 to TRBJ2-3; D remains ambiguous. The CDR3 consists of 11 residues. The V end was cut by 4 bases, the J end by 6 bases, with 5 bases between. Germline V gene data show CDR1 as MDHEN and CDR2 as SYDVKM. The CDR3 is CASSWRDTQYF. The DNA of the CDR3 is TGTGCCAGCAGTTGGCGGGATACGCAGTATTTT.

CDR3 DNA: TGCGCCAGCAGACCTTACCCGACAGGGCTCACTGAAGCTTTCTTT. As protein: CASRPYPTGLTEAFF. The chain couples TRBV5-1 to TRBJ1-1, with 7 nucleotides matching TRBD1. This CDR3 has 15 amino acids. Germline V gene data show CDR1 as SGHRS and CDR2 as YFSETQ. The J segment lost 4 bases and the V segment lost 5 bases, leaving 11 bases of the junction unmatched.

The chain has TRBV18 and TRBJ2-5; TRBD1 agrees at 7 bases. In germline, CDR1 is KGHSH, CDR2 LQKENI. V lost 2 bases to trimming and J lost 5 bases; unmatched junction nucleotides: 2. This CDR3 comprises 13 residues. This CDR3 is CASSPSTGETQYF. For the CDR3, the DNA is TGTGCCAGCTCACCATCGACAGGGGAGACCCAGTACTTC.

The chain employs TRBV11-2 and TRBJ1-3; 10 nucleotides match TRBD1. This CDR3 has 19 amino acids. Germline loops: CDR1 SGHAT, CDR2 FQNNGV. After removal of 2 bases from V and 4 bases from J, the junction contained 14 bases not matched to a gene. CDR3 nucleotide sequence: TGTGCCAGCAGCTTATCGGCGGGGGGACAGGGGACGTCCGGAAACACCATATATTTT. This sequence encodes CASSLSAGGQGTSGNTIYF.

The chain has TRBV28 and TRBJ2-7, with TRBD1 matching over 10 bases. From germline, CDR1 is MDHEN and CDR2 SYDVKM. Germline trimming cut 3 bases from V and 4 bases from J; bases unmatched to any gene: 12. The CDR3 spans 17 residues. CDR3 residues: CASSLGQTGGGLYEQYF. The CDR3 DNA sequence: TGTGCCAGCAGTTTGGGCCAGACAGGGGGCGGTTTGTACGAGCAGTACTTC. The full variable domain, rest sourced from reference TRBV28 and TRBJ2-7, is DVKVTQSSRYLVKRTGEKVFLECVQDMDHENMFWYRQDPGLGLRLIYFSYDVKMKEKGDIPEGYSVSREKKERFSLILESASTNQTSMYLCASSLGQTGGGLYEQYFGPGTRLTVT.

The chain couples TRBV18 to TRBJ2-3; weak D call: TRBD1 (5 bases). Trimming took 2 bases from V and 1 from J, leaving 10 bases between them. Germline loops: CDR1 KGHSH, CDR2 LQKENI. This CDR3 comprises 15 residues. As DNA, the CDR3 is TGTGCCAGCTCACCAGAATCAGGGCGCACAGATACGCAGTATTTT. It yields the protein CASSPESGRTDTQYF.

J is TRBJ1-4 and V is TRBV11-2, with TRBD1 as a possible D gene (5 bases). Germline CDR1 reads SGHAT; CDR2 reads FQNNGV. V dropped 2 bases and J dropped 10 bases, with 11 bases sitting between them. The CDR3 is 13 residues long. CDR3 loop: CASSLSGQGKLFF. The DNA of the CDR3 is TGTGCCAGCAGCTTATCTGGGCAGGGAAAACTGTTTTTT.

The chain's CDR3 is CASSLDGNYGYTF. CDR3 DNA sequence: TGTGCCAGCAGCTTAGACGGGAACTATGGCTACACCTTC. The chain joins TRBV7-3 to TRBJ1-2; D unresolved. V was pared by 2 bases and J by 2 bases, with 6 bases between. The CDR3 is 13 residues long. Germline V gene lookup returns CDR1 SGHTA and CDR2 FQGTGA.

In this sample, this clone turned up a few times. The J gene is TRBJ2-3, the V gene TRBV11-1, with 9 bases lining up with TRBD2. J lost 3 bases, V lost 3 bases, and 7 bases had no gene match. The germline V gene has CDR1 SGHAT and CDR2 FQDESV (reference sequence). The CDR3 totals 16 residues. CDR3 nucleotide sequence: TGTGCCAGCAGCTTGGGCGGGAGGGCCGGGACAGATACGCAGTATTTT. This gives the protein CASSLGGRAGTDTQYF.

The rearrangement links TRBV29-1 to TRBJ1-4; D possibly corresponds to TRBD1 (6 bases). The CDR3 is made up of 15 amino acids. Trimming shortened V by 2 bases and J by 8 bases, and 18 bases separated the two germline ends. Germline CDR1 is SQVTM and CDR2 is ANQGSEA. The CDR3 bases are TGCAGCGTTGAACTTCAGGGGCATAGTGAAGAAAAACTGTTTTTT. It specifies CSVELQGHSEEKLFF.

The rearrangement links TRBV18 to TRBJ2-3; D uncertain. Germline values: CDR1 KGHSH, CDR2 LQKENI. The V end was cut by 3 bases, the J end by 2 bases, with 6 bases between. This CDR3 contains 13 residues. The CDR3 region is CASSPGDTDTQYF. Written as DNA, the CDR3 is TGTGCCAGCTCACCGGGCGACACAGATACGCAGTATTTT.

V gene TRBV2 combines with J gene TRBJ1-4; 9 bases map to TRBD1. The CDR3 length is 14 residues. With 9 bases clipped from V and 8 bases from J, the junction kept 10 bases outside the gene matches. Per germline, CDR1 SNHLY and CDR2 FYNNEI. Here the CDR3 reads CASDRGADVEKLFF. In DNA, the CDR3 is TGTGCCAGTGACAGGGGGGCGGATGTAGAAAAACTGTTTTTT. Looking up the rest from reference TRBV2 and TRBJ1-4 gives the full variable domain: EPEVTQTPSHQVTQMGQEVILRCVPISNHLYFYWYRQILGQKVEFLVSFYNNEISEKSEIFDDQFSVERPDGSNFTLKIRSTKLEDSAMYFCASDRGADVEKLFFGSGTQLSVL.